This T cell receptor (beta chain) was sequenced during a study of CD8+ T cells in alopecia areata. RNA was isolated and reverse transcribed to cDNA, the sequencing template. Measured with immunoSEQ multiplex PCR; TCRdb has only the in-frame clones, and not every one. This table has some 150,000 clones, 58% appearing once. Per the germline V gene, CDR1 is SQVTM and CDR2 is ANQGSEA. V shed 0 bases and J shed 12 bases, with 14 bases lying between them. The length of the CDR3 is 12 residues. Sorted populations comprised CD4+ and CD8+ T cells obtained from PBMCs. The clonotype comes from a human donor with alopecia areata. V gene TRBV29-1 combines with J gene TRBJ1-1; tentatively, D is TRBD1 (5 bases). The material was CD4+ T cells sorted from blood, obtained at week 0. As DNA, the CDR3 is TGCAGCGTTGAAGATGGAGACAGTACGCCTTTCTTT. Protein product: CSVEDGDSTPFF.